This TCR beta chain stems from a study of T cell repertoires in cytomegalovirus infection. Study-level results: Public TCR beta family frequency separated CMV-and-HLA carriers, including in an independent cohort.

The V segment lost 6 bases and the J segment 7 bases; nucleotides outside the gene matches: 7. The germline V gene has CDR1 SNHLY and CDR2 FYNNEI. This CDR3 is built from 14 residues. To note about this clonotype: Its target is unknown.

Each CDR3 protein is one row after TCRdb ran MiXCR on the reads. The data contain some 940,000 distinct CDR3 sequences, more than 25% of them singletons. The genes are TRBV2 and TRBJ1-4; 8 bases are a match to TRBD1. The clonotype comes from a human donor in good health (CMV status not recorded). Some clones in this sample may be carry-over from other donors' samples. The specimen comprised cultured CD8+ T cells from PBMCs, sampled from culture after CMV antigen stimulation. The CDR3 reads CASRRTGSFEKLFF. The CDR3 DNA reads as TGTGCCAGCAGGAGGACAGGGAGTTTTGAAAAACTGTTTTTT.